This T cell receptor (beta chain) was observed in a study of beta chain features in type 1 diabetes (dated by TCRdb to about 2018). Study-level background: Mean age, gender distribution, total cell number and subset yield were not different between patients and healthy donors. A total of 107,917,701 sorted cells were examined across all samples, and the number of cells per subset was strongly correlated with RNA yield. The study compared TCRB repertoires of sorted circulating CD4+ T cell subsets between recently diagnosed type 1 diabetes patients and matched healthy donors. Regulatory and stem cell-like memory subsets were obtained from only 8 patients and about 8 healthy donors, while naive and central memory subsets were obtained from all 30 or so donors. Beyond this particular receptor, the publication reports: At VDJ recombination sites, patients with type 1 diabetes made fewer insertions and deleted more nucleotides, a pattern implying thymic rearrangement abnormalities. A moderate but significant shortening of TCRB CDR3 length was observed in type 1 diabetes patients in all four CD4+ subsets. The naive, central memory and regulatory TCRB repertoires appeared to resemble one another more closely among patients than among healthy donors. Shorter templates might be favored by PCR, yet because patient and control samples were amplified and corrected together, any such skew would affect both groups equally. Because the HLA sub-analyses included only small numbers of individuals, any influence of HLA type on TCRB rearrangement was left unresolved. Because cDNA rather than genomic DNA was sequenced, highly expressing activated cells could have been over-represented, although no difference in activation and CD3 levels was found between groups.

The High Capacity cDNA Reverse Transcription Kit was used to reverse transcribe all of the isolated RNA, meaning that expressed TCRB transcripts were what got sequenced. Naive, central memory and regulatory T cell samples underwent deep immunoSEQ sequencing, averaging approximately 3.3 million total reads per sample. Sorted cells were lysed in RLT buffer and RNA was extracted with DNase-treated RNeasy Micro or Mini kits, depending on cell number. To prevent cross-contamination, every cell subset was processed on its own, while patient and healthy donor samples were processed together. The immunoSEQ multiplex PCR was used to amplify TCRB sequences from cDNA, generating 87-bp fragments that spanned the CDR3 region. Sequencing of the amplicons was done on the Illumina HiSeq platform. In the original analysis: Synthetic template baselines were used to correct PCR bias computationally, reads within Hamming distance 2 were collapsed, and singletons that could not be merged were discarded. Reads were aligned against IMGT so that V, D and J genes, CDR3 length and insertions or deletions at six rearrangement sites could be assigned. Within each subset, clonotype counts were normalized to sorted cell number, after which true diversity and Gini coefficients were computed with the tcR R package. Repertoire sharing was quantified using the overlap coefficient calculated on TCRB nucleotide sequences. Out-of-frame TCRB sequences from naive cells were analyzed to stand in for the pre-selection repertoire. Imported from immuneACCESS, the table was reduced by TCRdb to in-frame sequences with V and J called. These copies leave out some clones; in studies compared against another copy, an unresolved V gene accounts for under half, and the cause of the remainder is not known. Clone size and the V and J calls come from that table; the DNA yielded D and trimming. This sample gives about 160,000 clones in total; roughly 60% of them show up just once. In total, the top ten clones hold roughly 0.089% of the sample.

This clone was seen only once. The specificity of this receptor is unknown. Base qualities are not provided; no much larger clone lies one nucleotide away. A single peripheral blood draw of around 120 mL on average was collected from each donor into heparinised tubes. Naive, central memory, regulatory and stem cell-like memory CD4+ T cells were sorted on a BD FACSAria II using a panel including CD45RO, CCR7, CD25, CD127, CD95 and CD27. A purity above 95% was achieved for all sorted populations. PBMCs were separated immediately by Lymphoprep density gradient centrifugation and were stained directly, without being cultured. Samples were stained and sorted in pairs, with one healthy donor and one patient per experiment, so that batch effects were minimized. Including cysteine and phenylalanine, the CDR3 has 12 amino acids. Kept here is only the CDR3 DNA, which spans 36 bases and is read in frame from base 1. Clipping removes 9 bases from V and 6 bases from J, with 7 as the unmatched junction base count. The germline V gene provides CDR1 SGHTA and CDR2 FQGNSA.

Sequenced material: naive CD4+ T cells from blood. The label giving this sample's cell subset or site can be read as: true naive CD4+ T cells. The TCR was taken from a man aged 25 to 40 with type 1 diabetes. The V and J genes are TRBV7-2 and TRBJ1-2; 7 bases in the junction line up with TRBD1. The CDR3 loop reads CASDRDEDGYTF. The DNA reads as follows: TGTGCCAGTGACAGGGATGAGGATGGCTACACCTTC.